This TCR beta chain was captured by sequencing in a study of cytomegalovirus exposure and HLA in healthy donors. The PCR had 60 Vbeta and 13 Jbeta primers. TCRdb keeps only in-frame clones here, not all; method: immunoSEQ multiplex PCR. The data contain 180,000 or so clones, more than 60% of them seen just once; the ten biggest clones take up less than 2.5%. The study's findings and limits: Reportedly, TCR beta sequences accurately predicted HLA-A and HLA-B alleles in most subjects. Apparent HLA restriction characterized most CMV-associated TCR beta chains in a later analysis.

This clone was counted a single time. What it recognizes is unknown. Germline trimming cut 4 bases from V and 9 bases from J; bases unmatched to any gene: 14. CDR1 MDHEN and CDR2 SYDVKM come from the germline V gene. The CDR3 totals 15 residues. The TCR comes from a human donor in good health. The V call is TRBV28, the J call TRBJ2-7; TRBD2 matches 8 bases. Material: PBMCs. The CDR3 region has the DNA TGTGCCAGCAGTTCCCTAGCGGGCCATCCTTTCGGGCAGTACTTC. The encoded protein is CASSSLAGHPFGQYF. Combining the CDR3 with reference TRBV28 and TRBJ2-7 gives the whole variable domain DVKVTQSSRYLVKRTGEKVFLECVQDMDHENMFWYRQDPGLGLRLIYFSYDVKMKEKGDIPEGYSVSREKKERFSLILESASTNQTSMYLCASSSLAGHPFGQYFGPGTRLTVT.